These 8 T cell receptor beta chains were sequenced from one sample in a study of cytomegalovirus exposure and HLA in healthy donors. PCR involved 60 Vbeta and 13 Jbeta primers. TCRdb's table, derived via immunoSEQ multiplex PCR, lists solely in-frame clones and lacks some. The sample has tens of thousands of clones, roughly 70% seen once. The sequenced sample was PBMCs. The receptor set was obtained from a woman aged 25 to 39 in good health and CMV-seronegative.

Turning to this clone: Other DNA sequences within the sample encode an identical CDR3. The chain is built from TRBV30 and TRBJ1-5; the D is unclear. Deletions cut 2 bases from V and 2 bases from J, with 7 bases between. The length of the CDR3 is 13 residues. The germline V gene has CDR1 GTSNPN and CDR2 SVGIG (reference sequence). CDR3 nucleotides: TGTGCCTGGAGTCCTGGAGGCAATCAGCCCCAGCATTTT. Translating gives CAWSPGGNQPQHF.

The gene calls are TRBV30 and TRBJ1-1; D not resolved. V lost 0 bases and J lost 5, with 10 bases in between. Germline CDR1 reads GTSNPN; CDR2 reads SVGIG (reference sequence). The CDR3 runs to 13 residues. The CDR3 bases are TGTGCCTGGAGTGTGGGCCCGGGGACTGAAGCTTTCTTT. Residues: CAWSVGPGTEAFF. The full variable domain, in which reference TRBV30 and TRBJ1-1 provide the parts outside the CDR3, is SQTIHQWPATLVQPVGSPLSLECTVEGTSNPNLYWYRQAAGRGLQLLFYSVGIGQISSEVPQNLSASRPQDRQFILSSKKLLLSDSGFYLCAWSVGPGTEAFFGQGTRLTVV.

On this clone itself: A junction boundary mismatches the germline segment, possibly from a read error. CDR3: CASSHRGSSYNEQFF. In DNA, the CDR3 is TGCGCCAGCAGCCACCGCGGGAGCTCCTACAATGAGCAGTTCTTC. V gene TRBV7-9 combines with J gene TRBJ2-1, with 7 bases matching TRBD2. There are 15 residues in the CDR3. Germline-derived CDR1 and CDR2 are SEHNR and FQNEAQ (reference sequence). Full variable domain (rest looked up from reference TRBV7-9 and TRBJ2-1): DTGVSQNPRHKITKRGQNVTFRCDPISEHNRLYWYRQTLGQGPEFLTYFQNEAQLEKSRLLSDRFSAERPKGSFSTLEIQRTEQGDSAMYLCASSHRGSSYNEQFFGPGTRLTVL.

The genes are TRBV2 and TRBJ2-7; TRBD1 might be the D (5 bases). V gave up 6 bases and J gave up 1 base, with 10 bases separating them. The CDR3 contains 13 residues. Germline V gives CDR1 SNHLY, CDR2 FYNNEI. In DNA, the CDR3 is TGTGCCAGCAGCGTAGACAGATCCTACGAGCAGTACTTC. It yields the protein CASSVDRSYEQYF.

The chain combines TRBV7-3 with TRBJ1-1, with 7 bases aligning to TRBD1. The ends lost 5 bases at V and 4 bases at J; junction bases unmatched: 4. Germline assignment: CDR1 SGHTA and CDR2 FQGTGA. The CDR3 loop spans 13 amino acids. As DNA, the CDR3 is TGTGCCAGCAGCCCTACAGGGGTCACTGAAGCTTTCTTT. It codes for CASSPTGVTEAFF.

This chain joins TRBV6-4 and TRBJ1-4, with a possible D match to TRBD1 (5 bases). The CDR3 is 19 residues long. V gave up 2 bases and J gave up 2 bases, with 21 bases separating them. Germline CDR1 MRHNA, CDR2 SNTAGT. CDR3 DNA sequence: TGTGCCAGCAGTGACGCGCAGGGTAGGACCTTTCGTACTAATGAAAAACTGTTTTTT. Its translation: CASSDAQGRTFRTNEKLFF.

The rearrangement links TRBV5-1 to TRBJ1-2; the match to TRBD1 covers 9 bases. Germline V lookup: CDR1 SGHRS, CDR2 YFSETQ. CDR3 length: 13 amino acids. The J segment lost 6 bases and the V segment lost 5 bases, leaving 5 bases of the junction unmatched. CDR3 sequence: CASSIQGADGYTF. The CDR3 coding sequence is TGCGCCAGCAGTATACAGGGGGCGGATGGCTACACCTTC.

V usage is TRBV6-5 and J usage is TRBJ1-2; D gene ambiguous. Between the trimmed V and J ends, which lost 0 bases and 4 bases, there was a span of 9 bases. The V gene's germline CDR1 is MNHEY and CDR2 SVGAGI. The CDR3 is 14 residues long. The CDR3 protein is CASSYSPGTYGYTF. Written as DNA, the CDR3 is TGTGCCAGCAGTTACTCGCCGGGAACCTATGGCTACACCTTC.